What follows are 16 T cell receptor beta chains derived from one specimen sequenced in a study of OX40 agonist ivuxolimab in advanced cancers. The assay was immunoSEQ multiplex PCR, and TCRdb's table has in-frame clones only and misses some. The data hold about 83,000 clones, with approximately 85% observed a single time. The sample consisted of CD4+ or CD8+ T cells sorted from blood, taken in a trial of the OX40 agonist ivuxolimab. The source of these receptors is an adult with an advanced solid tumor such as melanoma, head and neck, liver or kidney cancer.

The chain employs TRBV5-8 and TRBJ2-5, with D perhaps TRBD2 (7 bases). The CDR3 length is 13 residues. Germline assignment: CDR1 SGHTS and CDR2 YDEGEE. Trimming took off 0 bases at V and 5 bases at J, with 8 bases between the two ends. CDR3 sequence reads: CASSLEGGETQYF. CDR3 coding DNA: TGTGCCAGCAGCTTGGAGGGGGGGGAGACCCAGTACTTC.

The chain joins TRBV5-1 to TRBJ1-2; D gene uncertain. Trimming shortened V by 3 bases and J by 6 bases, and 18 bases separated the two germline ends. Per germline, CDR1 SGHRS and CDR2 YFSETQ. This CDR3 is 15 amino acids long. This CDR3 is CASSSVPPPEHGYTF. The CDR3 nucleotides read TGCGCCAGCAGCTCGGTCCCACCTCCAGAACATGGCTACACCTTC.

V is TRBV11-2 and J is TRBJ1-2; D unclear. CDR3 length: 13 amino acids. In germline, CDR1 is SGHAT, CDR2 FQNNGV. Trimming removed 2 bases at V and 0 bases at J, with 4 bases between. Here the CDR3 reads CASSLQTNYGYTF. DNA for the CDR3: TGTGCCAGCAGCTTACAGACTAACTATGGCTACACCTTC.

The chain joins TRBV7-2 to TRBJ1-2, with 12 bases aligning to TRBD1. The ends lost 2 bases at V and 7 bases at J; junction bases unmatched: 5. The V gene's germline CDR1 is SGHTA and CDR2 FQGNSA. There are 15 residues in the CDR3. The CDR3 DNA reads TGTGCCAGCAGCTTACCCGGGACAGGGGGCGCTGGCTACACCTTC. Amino acid sequence: CASSLPGTGGAGYTF.

This clone has a single count. J is TRBJ2-2 and V is TRBV2; no definite D call. Germline V gene lookup returns CDR1 SNHLY and CDR2 FYNNEI. The V gene lost 1 base and the J gene lost 2 bases, with 8 bases spanning the gap. This CDR3 contains 15 residues. CDR3 protein: CASSEVQPNTGELFF. In DNA form, the CDR3 reads TGTGCCAGCAGTGAAGTACAGCCCAACACCGGGGAGCTGTTTTTT.

The chain has TRBV7-9 and TRBJ1-2; the D is unclear. Looked up from germline, CDR1 is SEHNR and CDR2 is FQNEAQ (reference sequence). V lost 1 base and J lost 0, with 12 bases in between. The CDR3 extends over 16 amino acids. CDR3 region: CASSLGGSGANYGYTF. The DNA of the CDR3 is TGTGCCAGCAGCTTAGGAGGGTCGGGAGCTAACTATGGCTACACCTTC.

The chain employs TRBV7-2 and TRBJ1-1, with D hard to call. The CDR3 sequence is 13 residues long. V gave up 2 bases and J gave up 1 base, with 5 bases separating them. Germline V lookup: CDR1 SGHTA, CDR2 FQGNSA. CDR3 DNA: TGTGCCAGCAGCTTACACAGGAACACTGAAGCTTTCTTT. Amino acid sequence: CASSLHRNTEAFF.

This chain uses TRBV5-4 with TRBJ2-7, with D possibly being TRBD2 (6 bases). The CDR3 is 14 amino acids. Germline V lookup: CDR1 SGHNT, CDR2 YYREEE (reference sequence). Trimming removed 4 bases at V and 7 bases at J, with 18 bases between. The DNA for the CDR3 is TGTGCCAGCAGCCCTGGTTATGGGGCGGGGGAGCAGTACTTC. Translation gives CASSPGYGAGEQYF.

In this sample, this clone turned up once. The chain is built from TRBV7-9 and TRBJ2-1; 9 nucleotides agree with TRBD1. Germline-derived CDR1 and CDR2 are SEHNR and FQNEAQ (reference sequence). Trimming removed 5 bases from V and 9 bases from J; junction bases left unmatched: 5. CDR3 length: 13 residues. The CDR3: CASSPTGGTEQFF. The CDR3 bases are TGTGCCAGCAGCCCTACAGGGGGCACTGAGCAGTTCTTC.

The rearrangement joins TRBV19 to TRBJ2-7; weak D call: TRBD1 (6 bases). CDR3 length equals 13 residues. Germline V gene data show CDR1 as LNHDA and CDR2 as SQIVND (reference sequence). V was pared by 4 bases and J by 3 bases, with 10 bases between. The DNA of the CDR3 is TGTGCCAGTAGTAAGGACAGAAACTACGAGCAGTACTTC. Protein product: CASSKDRNYEQYF.

This chain links TRBV4-3 with TRBJ2-5; 11 nucleotides line up with TRBD2. The J segment lost 5 bases and the V segment lost 1 base, leaving 3 bases of the junction unmatched. The CDR3 length is 15 residues. CDR1 and CDR2 from the germline V gene are LGHNA and YSLEER. CDR3 in DNA: TGCGCCAGCAGCCAAGGGGTAGCGGGGGGGGAGACCCAGTACTTC. This codes for CASSQGVAGGETQYF.

V and J are TRBV7-9 and TRBJ1-2, with a possible D match to TRBD1 (5 bases). The V gene's germline CDR1 is SEHNR and CDR2 FQNEAQ (reference sequence). The CDR3 has 13 amino acids. V was trimmed by 3 bases and J by 5 bases, leaving 10 bases between them. The CDR3 sequence: CASSFGTEYGYTF. The CDR3 nucleotides are TGTGCCAGCAGCTTCGGGACCGAGTATGGCTACACCTTC.

In nucleotides, the CDR3 is TGTGCCAGCAGCTTAGAAGGGACAGGGAATGAAAAACTGTTTTTT. As protein: CASSLEGTGNEKLFF. The V and J genes are TRBV7-2 and TRBJ1-4; TRBD1 aligns across 9 bases. J lost 5 bases, V lost 1 base, and 2 bases had no gene match. The CDR3 runs to 15 residues. CDR1 and CDR2 from the germline V gene are SGHTA and FQGNSA.

The CDR3 coding sequence is TGCAGCGTTGGAGACAGGGACGTCGGAAACACCATATATTTT. The encoded protein is CSVGDRDVGNTIYF. This chain uses TRBV29-1 with TRBJ1-3, with 7 bases identical to TRBD1. With V trimmed by 4 bases and J by 4 bases, 7 bases remained unmatched. The CDR3 covers 14 residues. The germline gives CDR1 SQVTM, CDR2 ANQGSEA. The whole variable domain, remainder taken from reference TRBV29-1 and TRBJ1-3, is SAVISQKPSRDICQRGTSLTIQCQVDSQVTMMFWYRQQPGQSLTLIATANQGSEATYESGFVIDKFPISRPNLTFSTLTVSNMSPEDSSIYLCSVGDRDVGNTIYFGEGSWLTVV.

The rearrangement uses TRBV6-1 and TRBJ2-3, with 11 bases aligning to TRBD2. Trimming took 0 bases from V and 5 from J; bases not matched to a gene: 10. Germline assignment: CDR1 MNHNS and CDR2 SASEGT. This CDR3 has 18 amino acids. This chain's CDR3 is CASSEALGSGGARDTQYF. CDR3 sequence (DNA): TGTGCCAGCAGTGAAGCGCTGGGTAGCGGGGGGGCCAGAGATACGCAGTATTTT.

The chain carries TRBV6-1 and TRBJ1-2; tentatively, D is TRBD1 (6 bases). Germline assignment: CDR1 MNHNS and CDR2 SASEGT. V was trimmed by 2 bases and J by 3 bases, leaving 7 bases between them. This CDR3 is 13 amino acids long. The CDR3 loop reads CASSESGDYGYTF. The CDR3, as DNA: TGTGCCAGCAGTGAATCAGGGGACTATGGCTACACCTTC.